The 27 T cell receptor beta chains below all came from one sample that was sequenced in a study of cytomegalovirus exposure and HLA in healthy donors. PCR was performed using 60 Vbeta and 13 Jbeta primers. The table came from immunoSEQ multiplex PCR; TCRdb's copy has only in-frame clones and leaves some out. The sample lists roughly 100,000 clones; 75% to 85% were seen once. The sequencing input was PBMCs. These receptors were obtained from a man aged 18 to 35 in good health and CMV-seronegative.

The chain links TRBV28 to TRBJ2-1, with TRBD2 identical over 7 bases. The germline V gene encodes CDR1 MDHEN and CDR2 SYDVKM. The CDR3 length is 13 residues. The J segment lost 5 bases and the V segment lost 6 bases, leaving 4 bases of the junction unmatched. Written as DNA, the CDR3 is TGTGCCAGCAGCTGGGGAGGGGACAATGAGCAGTTCTTC. Its translation: CASSWGGDNEQFF.

This rearrangement joins TRBV7-2 to TRBJ2-7, with unresolved D. The CDR3 totals 12 residues. Between the trimmed V and J ends, which lost 3 bases and 4 bases, there was a span of 7 bases. Germline CDR1 is SGHTA and CDR2 is FQGNSA. CDR3 sequence reads: CASSFYAYEQYF. In DNA, the CDR3 is TGTGCCAGCAGCTTCTATGCTTACGAGCAGTACTTC.

The chain recombines TRBV19 with TRBJ1-4; the D gene is possibly TRBD1 (5 bases). The V and J ends lost 3 bases and 7 bases respectively, with 12 bases between them. The CDR3 is 14 residues long. The germline CDR1 and CDR2 sequences are LNHDA and SQIVND (reference sequence). CDR3 nucleotides: TGTGCCAGTAGTATTGGGGGGGTAGGTGAAAAACTGTTTTTT. This encodes CASSIGGVGEKLFF.

This chain connects TRBV5-5 to TRBJ2-1; the D is unclear. V was trimmed by 1 base and J by 10 bases, leaving 18 bases between them. Germline CDR1 SGHKS, CDR2 YYEKEE (reference sequence). This CDR3 is 15 amino acids long. In nucleotides, the CDR3 is TGTGCCAGCAGCTTGATCGTGATAGCTCCCCACGAGCAGTTCTTC. Protein sequence: CASSLIVIAPHEQFF.

This chain uses TRBV4-3 with TRBJ2-7, with TRBD1 as a possible D gene (5 bases). From germline, CDR1 is LGHNA and CDR2 YSLEER. The V end was cut by 0 bases, the J end by 2 bases, with 11 bases between. This CDR3 has 15 amino acids. This chain's CDR3 is CASSQDHQGTYEQYF. In DNA form, the CDR3 reads TGCGCCAGCAGCCAAGATCATCAGGGAACCTACGAGCAGTACTTC.

The chain recombines TRBV12-5 with TRBJ2-2, with 9 positions matching TRBD1. The CDR3 length is 16 residues. V shed 3 bases, J shed 10 bases, and the junction held 12 bases outside the gene matches. Germline CDR1 and CDR2: LGHNT and FRNRAP. CDR3 nucleotide sequence: TGTGCTAGTGGTTTAGTGACAGGGGGGGCTTTTGAGGAGCTGTTTTTT. Its protein product is CASGLVTGGAFEELFF.

The chain couples TRBV6-6 to TRBJ2-7; the match to TRBD1 covers 10 bases. V lost 5 bases, J lost 5 bases, and 6 bases stayed unmatched. CDR1 is MNHNY, CDR2 SVGAGI, per germline (reference sequence). CDR3 length: 14 residues. Here the CDR3 DNA reads TGTGCCAGCAGTGTTCTCGGGACAGGGGACGAGCAGTACTTC. It is translated as CASSVLGTGDEQYF.

The DNA for the CDR3 is TGTGCCAGCAGTTACAGCGACAATCAGCCCCAGCATTTT. As protein: CASSYSDNQPQHF. The chain is built from TRBV6-6 and TRBJ1-5; no reliable D call. This CDR3 is built from 13 residues. Germline lookup yields CDR1 MNHNY and CDR2 SVGAGI (reference sequence). V was cut by 2 bases and J by 3 bases, with 5 bases left in between.

The chain joins TRBV4-2 to TRBJ2-7; D possibly corresponds to TRBD2 (6 bases). This CDR3 contains 15 residues. The V end lost 0 bases, the J end lost 3 bases, and 12 bases lay between the germline ends. Germline V gene data show CDR1 as LGHNA and CDR2 as YNFKEQ. CDR3 nucleotides: TGTGCCAGCAGCCAAGACTTTAGCGGTTTCTACGAGCAGTACTTC. Translated: CASSQDFSGFYEQYF.

The table lists this clone with a few counts. The rearrangement joins TRBV30 to TRBJ2-5; tentative D call: TRBD1 (5 bases). V lost 2 bases to trimming and J lost 7 bases, with 26 bases between them. This CDR3 is built from 17 residues. Germline V lookup: CDR1 GTSNPN, CDR2 SVGIG (reference sequence). The CDR3 DNA follows: TGTGCCTGGAGTTCCCCCTCACCTCAGGGCTATCAGGGGACCCAGTACTTC. Encoded protein: CAWSSPSPQGYQGTQYF.

This clone was detected only once. J is TRBJ1-5 and V is TRBV11-2, with 7 bases identical to TRBD1. V trimming: 4 bases; J trimming: 3 bases; junction bases outside the gene matches: 3. The germline gives CDR1 SGHAT, CDR2 FQNNGV. This CDR3 comprises 14 residues. CDR3 DNA sequence: TGTGCCAGCAGCTCGACAGGGTACAATCAGCCCCAGCATTTT. Translation gives CASSSTGYNQPQHF.

This clone was detected only a few times. J is TRBJ2-6 and V is TRBV5-5; a possible D gene is TRBD1 (5 bases). Trimming shortened V by 4 bases and J by 6 bases, and 11 bases separated the two germline ends. The CDR3 loop spans 14 amino acids. The germline V gene encodes CDR1 SGHKS and CDR2 YYEKEE (reference sequence). In nucleotides, the CDR3 is TGTGCCAGCAGCAACCTCAGGGAGGCCAACGTCCTGACTTTC. It encodes CASSNLREANVLTF.

This clone counts as medium-sized. This chain uses TRBV4-3 with TRBJ1-2, with D possibly being TRBD1 (5 bases). The CDR3 has 13 residues. Trimming pared 1 base from V and 8 bases from J, leaving 11 bases between. CDR1 and CDR2 (germline): LGHNA, YSLEER. The CDR3 DNA reads TGCGCCAGCAGCCAAGCCCGGACATACGGCTACACCTTC. It encodes CASSQARTYGYTF.

The V call is TRBV6-1, the J call TRBJ2-5, with a weak D call TRBD2 (5 bases). Trimming left V 6 bases short and J 7 bases short, with 15 bases between. CDR3 length: 13 amino acids. From germline, CDR1 is MNHNS and CDR2 SASEGT. The CDR3 is CASRLLPGGTQYF. The CDR3 coding sequence is TGTGCCAGCAGGTTACTCCCAGGAGGGACCCAGTACTTC.

The J gene is TRBJ2-3, the V gene TRBV7-3; 10 nucleotides line up with TRBD2. Losses at the gene ends were 0 bases for V and 4 bases for J; bases not matched to a gene: 1. The CDR3 runs to 15 residues. From germline, CDR1 is SGHTA and CDR2 FQGTGA. The chain's CDR3 is CASSLTSGRSDTQYF. CDR3 nucleotides: TGTGCCAGCAGCTTAACTAGCGGGAGGTCAGATACGCAGTATTTT.

The chain recombines TRBV6-5 with TRBJ1-1; D is ambiguous. The CDR3 spans 12 residues. The germline V gene has CDR1 MNHEY and CDR2 SVGAGI. V lost 4 bases to trimming and J lost 11 bases, with 14 bases between them. The CDR3 loop reads CASSSNSPWAFF. The CDR3 DNA reads as TGTGCCAGCAGTTCCAACAGTCCCTGGGCTTTCTTT.

This sequence joins TRBV12-5 and TRBJ2-2; the match to TRBD2 covers 8 bases. V gave up 4 bases and J gave up 1 base; unmatched junction bases: 2. The CDR3 totals 15 residues. Germline CDR1 is LGHNT and CDR2 is FRNRAP. The CDR3 DNA reads as TGTGCTAGTGGTTGGGCGGGAGGGAACACCGGGGAGCTGTTTTTT. Amino acids: CASGWAGGNTGELFF.

This sequence joins TRBV13 and TRBJ2-2; weak D call: TRBD2 (6 bases). The germline gives CDR1 PRHDT, CDR2 FYEKMQ (reference sequence). Trimming shortened V by 3 bases and J by 1 base, and 9 bases separated the two germline ends. The CDR3 length is 15 residues. The CDR3 DNA sequence: TGTGCCAGCAGCTTGGACGGGAGGAACACCGGGGAGCTGTTTTTT. Its translation: CASSLDGRNTGELFF.

V and J are TRBV2 and TRBJ1-5; TRBD1 matches at 9 bases. The trim removed 6 bases at V and 0 bases at J, leaving 9 bases unmatched. Looked up from germline, CDR1 is SNHLY and CDR2 is FYNNEI. This CDR3 is 17 amino acids long. CDR3 in amino acids: CASRGGTGTYSNQPQHF. The CDR3 nucleotides are TGTGCCAGCAGGGGCGGGACAGGGACTTATAGCAATCAGCCCCAGCATTTT. The full variable domain, with the rest looked up from reference TRBV2 and TRBJ1-5, is EPEVTQTPSHQVTQMGQEVILRCVPISNHLYFYWYRQILGQKVEFLVSFYNNEISEKSEIFDDQFSVERPDGSNFTLKIRSTKLEDSAMYFCASRGGTGTYSNQPQHFGDGTRLSIL.

This rearrangement joins TRBV5-1 to TRBJ2-2; no definite D call. The V gene lost 0 bases and the J gene lost 6 bases, with 3 bases spanning the gap. The germline CDR1 and CDR2 sequences are SGHRS and YFSETQ. The CDR3 is made up of 12 amino acids. CDR3 bases: TGCGCCAGCAGCTTGGGCGCCGGGGAGCTGTTTTTT. Translation gives CASSLGAGELFF.

This rearrangement joins TRBV30 to TRBJ2-3, with 14 bases aligning to TRBD2. CDR1 and CDR2 from the germline V gene are GTSNPN and SVGIG (reference sequence). The CDR3 extends over 17 amino acids. Germline trimming cut 2 bases from V and 4 bases from J; bases unmatched to any gene: 8. CDR3 in DNA: TGTGCCTGGAGTCCCCCGGGACTAGCGGGAGTTGCAGATACGCAGTATTTT. Its translation: CAWSPPGLAGVADTQYF. Supplemented by reference TRBV30 and TRBJ2-3, the full variable domain reads SQTIHQWPATLVQPVGSPLSLECTVEGTSNPNLYWYRQAAGRGLQLLFYSVGIGQISSEVPQNLSASRPQDRQFILSSKKLLLSDSGFYLCAWSPPGLAGVADTQYFGPGTRLTVL.

This clone occurred once. This chain joins TRBV6-5 and TRBJ2-7, with 8 bases lining up with TRBD2. The germline gives CDR1 MNHEY, CDR2 SVGAGI. The CDR3 is 16 residues long. The V and J ends lost 0 bases and 2 bases, in that order; junction bases with no gene match: 6. The CDR3 sequence: CASSYSRKRETYEQYF. The DNA of the CDR3 is TGTGCCAGCAGTTACTCGCGGAAGCGGGAGACCTACGAGCAGTACTTC.

The chain links TRBV7-6 to TRBJ1-3, with D uncertain. Germline assignment: CDR1 SGHVS and CDR2 FNYEAQ. CDR3 length equals 16 residues. Deletions cut 1 base from V and 0 bases from J, with 10 bases between. CDR3 nucleotide sequence: TGTGCCAGCAGCTTAGGGGCAGATTACTCTGGAAACACCATATATTTT. Protein sequence: CASSLGADYSGNTIYF.

This clone was counted only a few times. The chain employs TRBV2 and TRBJ1-1; 10 bases fit TRBD1. Germline lookup yields CDR1 SNHLY and CDR2 FYNNEI. J was trimmed by 1 base and V by 4 bases; bases with no gene match: 3. The CDR3 has 15 amino acids. In DNA, the CDR3 is TGTGCCAGCAGTGGACAGGGGGCACAGAACACTGAAGCTTTCTTT. As protein: CASSGQGAQNTEAFF.

The genes are TRBV25-1 and TRBJ2-7; the match to TRBD2 covers 7 bases. Trimming cost V 7 bases and J 0 bases; bases outside gene matches: 9. Germline V CDR1 and CDR2: MGHDK, SYGVNS. This CDR3 comprises 15 residues. CDR3 nucleotide sequence: TGTGCCAGCACCCACGGGCTAGCGGACTCCTACGAGCAGTACTTC. It is translated as CASTHGLADSYEQYF.

The rearrangement links TRBV11-2 to TRBJ2-6; D uncertain. Germline V gene lookup returns CDR1 SGHAT and CDR2 FQNNGV. Trimming took 5 bases from V and 0 from J, leaving 8 bases between them. The CDR3 runs 15 residues. DNA of the CDR3: TGTGCCAGCAGCCCCTTGTCCTCTGGGGCCAACGTCCTGACTTTC. Amino acids: CASSPLSSGANVLTF. Filled out from reference TRBV11-2 and TRBJ2-6, the complete variable domain reads EAGVAQSPRYKIIEKRQSVAFWCNPISGHATLYWYQQILGQGPKLLIQFQNNGVVDDSQLPKDRFSAERLKGVDSTLKIQPAKLEDSAVYLCASSPLSSGANVLTFGAGSRLTVL.

The genes are TRBV7-2 and TRBJ2-3, with a tentative D call TRBD1 (5 bases). The CDR3 extends over 13 amino acids. Germline CDR1 reads SGHTA; CDR2 reads FQGNSA. Trimming left V 2 bases short and J 4 bases short, with 7 bases between. The CDR3, as DNA: TGTGCCAGCAGCTTAAGCAGGGCAGATACGCAGTATTTT. Its protein product is CASSLSRADTQYF.